This is a list of T cell receptor beta chains from one sample in a study of PD-1 blockade in classical Hodgkin lymphoma. Sequencing used immunoSEQ multiplex PCR; TCRdb keeps in-frame clones, though not all of them. The data contain just over 50,000 clones, roughly 66% of them singletons. This specimen was peripheral blood mononuclear cells (PBMCs), taken before the second cycle of nivolumab. Receptor source: a human donor with classical Hodgkin lymphoma. The conserved cysteine and the conserved F or W are not part of the CDR3 here. Fields, in order: D gene, clone size, V gene, J gene, CDR3 protein. The D gene is left open where the match is weak. Clone size is shown for a subset of rows, as once, few, many or a class of expanded clone.

>-|medium-sized|TRBV7-3|TRBJ1-1
ASSLGQRNTEAF
>-|-|TRBV30|TRBJ2-2
AWSSSNTGELF
>-|few|TRBV19|TRBJ2-1
ASSTLFGPFNEQF
>TRBD1|-|TRBV13|TRBJ1-2
ASSLVSGTGLFSGYT
>-|-|TRBV5-1|TRBJ2-1
ASSPMGSSYNEQF
>TRBD1|-|TRBV7-3|TRBJ1-6
ASSLKTGDSPLH
>TRBD2|-|TRBV7-9|TRBJ2-3
ASSRGLAGADTQY
>-|-|TRBV28|TRBJ2-7
ASSFLSGQGGAQQY
>-|-|TRBV9|TRBJ2-7
ASSVGVLSYEQY
>-|few|TRBV6-5|TRBJ1-6
ASTGAFNSPLH
>-|-|TRBV9|TRBJ2-3
ASSAGGHREDTQY
>-|-|TRBV28|TRBJ2-2
ASRSGAFDTGELF
>TRBD2|many|TRBV19|TRBJ2-2
ASSSLAGGTGELF